This T cell receptor beta chain was retrieved from a study of cytomegalovirus exposure and HLA in healthy donors. Study observations and caveats: Associated with HLA alleles at 0.05 false discovery rate in a later analysis were approximately 17,000 TCR beta sequences.

Worth noting for this clone: The antigen remains unidentified.

The PCR made use of 60 Vbeta and 13 Jbeta primers. This table comes from immunoSEQ multiplex PCR, and its TCRdb copy is limited to in-frame clones, with some not included. The sample includes over 150,000 clones, 75% to 85% seen only once; the top ten take 0.65%. The J segment lost 4 bases and the V segment lost 6 bases, leaving 7 bases of the junction unmatched. Per germline, CDR1 LNHDA and CDR2 SQIVND (reference sequence). This CDR3 comprises 14 residues. The TCR comes from a boy younger than 18 in good health and CMV-seronegative. J is TRBJ2-3 and V is TRBV19; 7 bases match TRBD1. Source material: PBMCs. CDR3 residues: CASRLDRISDTQYF. As DNA, the CDR3 is TGTGCCAGTAGATTGGACAGGATCTCAGATACGCAGTATTTT.